The clone carrying this TCR beta chain came up a few times. Per the germline V gene, CDR1 is SQVTM and CDR2 is ANQGSEA. The germline V and J ends were trimmed by 4 bases and 4 bases, with 8 bases remaining between them. The CDR3 sequence is 12 residues long. A sample-barcoded 5' primer and a J-beta primer mix were used in a second PCR of about 7 to 11 cycles. TCRdb called the 5' RACE reads again in MiXCR, with one record for every CDR3 protein. The data show roughly 1.5 million distinct CDR3 sequences, with approximately 43% seen just once and over 3.5% held by the top ten. This sample stems from a study of blood T cells in healthy people across ages. About the research overall: Every two T cells gave about one barcoded beta molecule via template switching.

This TCR came from a woman between 18 and 30 years old in good health. J is TRBJ1-5 and V is TRBV29-1; a possible D gene is TRBD1 (5 bases). Sequenced material: blood. The CDR3 DNA follows: TGCAGCGTTGGGGACCTAAATCAGCCCCAGCATTTT. This codes for CSVGDLNQPQHF.